These T cell receptor beta chains were read from a single sample in a study of blood T cell repertoires in COVID-19. TCRdb's copy holds only in-frame clones and misses some; the assay was immunoSEQ multiplex PCR. The sample holds about 480,000 clones, roughly 90% seen once. Specimen: PBMCs or T cells enriched from blood (not recorded which). Source of these receptors: a woman aged 40 to 50 who had recovered from COVID-19. The CDR3 runs from the conserved cysteine through the conserved F or W. A D gene is named only where the DNA matches it firmly. Some rows mark clone size as missing; the rest say once, few, many or name a class of expanded clone.

>few|.|TRBJ1-1|TRBV11-3
CASSSGGVLGTEAFF
TGTGCCAGCAGCTCCGGAGGGGTGTTGGGCACTGAAGCTTTCTTT
>.|TRBD1|TRBJ2-5|TRBV18
CASPRDRAHQETQYF
TGTGCCAGCCCACGGGACAGGGCCCACCAAGAGACCCAGTACTTC
>once|.|TRBJ2-1|TRBV4-3
CASSQEDRREWQFF
TGCGCCAGCAGCCAAGAAGATCGGAGGGAGTGGCAGTTCTTC
>.|.|TRBJ2-3|TRBV18
CASSPVLTSWVDTQYF
TGTGCCAGCTCACCAGTACTAACCTCTTGGGTAGATACGCAGTATTTT
>.|.|TRBJ1-5|TRBV4-3
CASSQDMGAYQPQHF
TGCGCCAGCAGCCAAGATATGGGGGCCTATCAGCCCCAGCATTTT
>.|.|TRBJ2-3|TRBV6-6
CASAEGTDTQYF
TGTGCCAGCGCGGAGGGCACAGATACGCAGTATTTT
>.|.|TRBJ1-5|TRBV7-2
CASSLGAGDQPQHF
TGTGCCAGCAGCTTAGGTGCGGGGGATCAGCCCCAGCATTTT
>.|.|TRBJ1-2|TRBV6-6
CASSQRQVGYTF
TGTGCCAGCAGCCAAAGACAGGTCGGCTACACCTTC
>.|TRBD2|TRBJ2-3|TRBV30
CAWSISGYSTDTQYF
TGTGCCTGGAGTATTAGCGGGTATAGCACAGATACGCAGTATTTT
>once|TRBD1|TRBJ2-5|TRBV9
CASSGQGVKTQYF
TGTGCCAGCAGCGGACAGGGGGTGAAGACCCAGTACTTC
>.|TRBD1|TRBJ2-2|TRBV5-6
CASGQGLGELFF
TGTGCCAGCGGACAGGGCCTCGGGGAGCTGTTTTTT
>.|TRBD1|TRBJ1-2|TRBV27
CASSLLGQGSYGYTF
TGTGCCAGCAGTTTGTTGGGACAGGGGTCCTATGGCTACACCTTC
>.|TRBD2|TRBJ2-5|TRBV25-1
CASSRTSGSETQYF
TGTGCCAGCAGTCGGACTAGCGGGAGTGAGACCCAGTACTTC
>.|TRBD2|TRBJ2-7|TRBV11-2
CASRSGSNPWGF
TGTGCCAGCAGGAGCGGGAGCAACCCATGGGGATTC
>.|.|TRBJ2-5|TRBV5-1
CASSFLTGGGETQYF
TGCGCCAGCAGCTTCCTTACAGGGGGGGGAGAGACCCAGTACTTC
>few|.|TRBJ1-1|TRBV7-8
CASSLRQGSLNTEAFF
TGTGCCAGCAGCTTAAGGCAGGGCAGTTTGAACACTGAAGCTTTCTTT
>once|TRBD1|TRBJ2-2|TRBV18
CASSPGTATGELFF
TGTGCCAGCTCACCCGGGACAGCCACCGGGGAGCTGTTTTTT
>.|TRBD1|TRBJ2-7|TRBV24-1
CATSDSTGGGPYEQYF
TGTGCCACCAGTGATTCGACAGGGGGAGGACCCTACGAGCAGTACTTC
>.|TRBD2|TRBJ2-7|TRBV9
CASSESSGDTYEQYF
TGTGCCAGCAGCGAATCTAGCGGGGACACCTACGAGCAGTACTTC
>.|TRBD1|TRBJ2-7|TRBV5-1
CASSSGTGTYEQYF
TGCGCCAGCAGCTCCGGGACAGGGACCTACGAGCAGTACTTC
>.|.|TRBJ2-1|TRBV7-2
CASSVQGSPYNEQFF
TGTGCCAGCAGCGTTCAGGGGAGCCCCTACAATGAGCAGTTCTTC
>.|.|TRBJ2-7|TRBV27
CASQDFGYEQYF
TGTGCCAGCCAGGACTTCGGCTACGAGCAGTACTTC
>.|.|TRBJ1-4|TRBV12-3/TRBV12-4
CASKRVGSEKLFF
TGTGCCAGCAAGCGTGTCGGGAGTGAAAAACTGTTTTTT
>.|.|TRBJ2-1|TRBV14
CASSQEDWDEQFF
TGTGCCAGCAGCCAAGAGGACTGGGATGAGCAGTTCTTC
>.|.|TRBJ2-1|TRBV6-2/TRBV6-3
CASSWDSRSWFF
TGTGCCAGCAGTTGGGACTCTCGATCTTGGTTCTTC
>large|.|TRBJ1-1|TRBV5-8
CASSLAGPDTEAFF
TGTGCCAGCAGTTTAGCGGGGCCGGACACTGAAGCTTTCTTT
>few|.|TRBJ2-2|TRBV27
CASSLSRNTGELFF
TGTGCCAGCAGTTTATCTAGGAACACCGGGGAGCTGTTTTTT
>once|TRBD1|TRBJ2-1|TRBV6-6
CASSSRQGRGYNEQFF
TGTGCCAGCAGTTCACGACAGGGTCGAGGGTACAATGAGCAGTTCTTC
>.|TRBD1|TRBJ2-7|TRBV6-2/TRBV6-3
CASSPRTGVYEQYF
TGTGCCAGCAGTCCGAGGACAGGGGTCTACGAGCAGTACTTC
>.|TRBD2|TRBJ2-1|TRBV4-3
CASRLLAGGPNEQFF
TGCGCCAGCAGGCTTTTGGCGGGAGGGCCCAATGAGCAGTTCTTC
>.|.|TRBJ1-2|TRBV29-1
CSVEWGQLYGYTF
TGCAGCGTTGAATGGGGGCAGCTCTATGGCTACACCTTC
>.|TRBD2|TRBJ2-1|TRBV5-1
CASSLGGTSGYNEQFF
TGCGCCAGCAGCTTGGGGGGGACTAGCGGTTACAATGAGCAGTTCTTC
>.|.|TRBJ1-5|TRBV5-8
CASSLGQGSYQPQHF
TGTGCCAGCAGCTTGGGTCAGGGCTCCTATCAGCCCCAGCATTTT
>.|TRBD1|TRBJ2-7|TRBV19
CASSIFSSGQGTYEQYF
TGTGCCAGTAGTATTTTTTCTTCCGGACAGGGAACCTACGAGCAGTACTTC
>.|.|TRBJ1-1|TRBV27
CASSLHGLNTEAFF
TGTGCCAGCAGTTTACACGGGTTGAACACTGAAGCTTTCTTT
>.|TRBD1|TRBJ2-4|TRBV28
CASREPGTGVAIQYF
TGTGCCAGCAGAGAACCCGGGACAGGGGTTGCCATTCAGTACTTC
>.|.|TRBJ1-2|TRBV30
CAWSVRGYGYTF
TGTGCCTGGAGTGTTCGGGGATATGGCTACACCTTC
>.|.|TRBJ1-5|TRBV9
CASSAEAGFDQPQHF
TGTGCCAGCAGCGCCGAGGCAGGGTTCGATCAGCCCCAGCATTTT
>.|TRBD1|TRBJ1-1|TRBV9
CASSGGQGVGAFF
TGTGCCAGCAGCGGAGGACAGGGTGTGGGGGCTTTCTTT
>.|.|TRBJ1-1|TRBV10-3
CAISQTGNTEAFF
TGTGCCATCAGTCAAACTGGGAACACTGAAGCTTTCTTT
>.|TRBD2|TRBJ2-7|TRBV27
CASSFNLGGRYYEQYF
TGTGCCAGCAGTTTTAATCTGGGCGGGAGGTACTACGAGCAGTACTTC
>.|TRBD2|TRBJ2-5|TRBV11-2
CASSLAPPASGSPETQYF
TGTGCCAGCAGCTTAGCCCCTCCGGCTAGCGGGAGTCCAGAGACCCAGTACTTC
>.|.|TRBJ2-3|TRBV3-1/TRBV3-2
CASSHKHDTQYF
TGTGCCAGCAGCCATAAACATGATACGCAGTATTTT
>.|.|TRBJ1-1|TRBV6-4
CASSAEDRGVTEAFF
TGTGCCAGCAGTGCCGAAGACCGGGGGGTCACTGAAGCTTTCTTT
>.|TRBD1|TRBJ1-2|TRBV9
CASSADRNGELYGYTF
TGTGCCAGCAGCGCGGACAGGAACGGCGAGCTCTATGGCTACACCTTC
>.|.|TRBJ1-6|TRBV19
CASSNEGTLGSPLHF
TGTGCCAGTAGTAACGAAGGGACACTTGGTTCACCCCTCCACTTT
>.|.|TRBJ2-5|TRBV18
CASSPMGLRQTQYF
TGTGCCAGCTCACCAATGGGCCTCCGACAGACCCAGTACTTC
>.|TRBD2|TRBJ2-1|TRBV2
CASSDGLAGGDEQFF
TGTGCCAGCAGTGATGGACTAGCGGGAGGAGATGAGCAGTTCTTC
>.|.|TRBJ1-6|TRBV19
CASSMGSSYNSPLHF
TGTGCCAGTAGTATGGGGAGCTCCTATAATTCACCCCTCCACTTT
>.|.|TRBJ2-3|TRBV18
CASSQTGGTDTQYF
TGTGCCAGCTCACAAACGGGGGGCACAGATACGCAGTATTTT
>.|TRBD1|TRBJ1-2|TRBV7-8
CASSFQGEDYGYTF
TGTGCCAGCAGCTTTCAGGGGGAGGACTATGGCTACACCTTC
>.|TRBD2|TRBJ2-1|TRBV11-2
CASTTSGAIADEQFF
TGTGCCAGCACCACTAGCGGGGCAATCGCCGATGAGCAGTTCTTC